The clone carrying this T cell receptor beta chain was detected only a few times. What it binds is unknown. This sample is drawn from a study of CD8+ T cells in alopecia areata. Whole-study findings and limits: With tofacitinib ongoing, many expanded lesional clones persisted in both scalp and blood. Whereas mice showed it more clearly, TCR sharing across patients was murkier, possibly because of HLA. Clonality was higher in lesional than normal scalp, especially in alopecia totalis/universalis.

Sequencing templates came from extracted RNA that was reverse transcribed into cDNA. Assay: immunoSEQ multiplex PCR; the TCRdb copy retains only in-frame clones and omits some. The sample has approximately 180,000 clones; around 58% are singletons. The treatment is: oral pan-JAK inhibitor, 5-10 mg twice daily. It was from alopecia areata patients that lesional scalp punch biopsies and peripheral blood were collected. V shed 3 bases and J shed 1 base, with 9 bases lying between them. Germline V gives CDR1 SQVTM, CDR2 ANQGSEA. The CDR3 spans 13 residues. The source was CD4+ T cells sorted from blood, collected at approximately week 56, from a patient treated with tofacitinib. The clonotype was recovered from a human donor with alopecia areata. The chain recombines TRBV29-1 with TRBJ1-2; D unresolved. The CDR3 DNA reads as TGCAGCGTTGATCCCCCAGATAACTATGGCTACACCTTC. Its translation: CSVDPPDNYGYTF. Complete variable domain (other parts from reference TRBV29-1 and TRBJ1-2): SAVISQKPSRDICQRGTSLTIQCQVDSQVTMMFWYRQQPGQSLTLIATANQGSEATYESGFVIDKFPISRPNLTFSTLTVSNMSPEDSSIYLCSVDPPDNYGYTFGSGTRLTVV.